Listed below are T cell receptor beta chains from one sample, sequenced in a study of high-grade serous ovarian cancer treatment subgroups. Assay used: immunoSEQ multiplex PCR; TCRdb lists only in-frame clones, some missing. Among 2,200 or so clones listed, roughly two thirds were seen once. Sample: tumor tissue. These receptors came from a human donor with high-grade serous ovarian cancer. Each CDR3 is given with its conserved first and last residue. The D gene is left open where the match is weak. Clone size is shown for a subset of rows, as once, few, many or a class of expanded clone.

V: TRBV10-3; J: TRBJ2-7; D: TRBD1; size: .; CDR3: CATTSGQGARSYEQYF; DNA: TGTGCCACTACCTCTGGACAGGGGGCCAGATCCTACGAGCAGTACTTC
V: TRBV25-1; J: TRBJ2-2; D: .; size: .; CDR3: CASSVGTGELFF; DNA: TGTGCCAGCAGTGTTGGCACCGGGGAGCTGTTTTTT
V: TRBV6-1; J: TRBJ2-7; D: .; size: few; CDR3: CASSLSGEQYF; DNA: TGTGCCAGCAGCCTTAGTGGCGAGCAGTACTTC
V: TRBV4-2; J: TRBJ2-1; D: .; size: .; CDR3: CASSLSFLGEGGYNEQFF; DNA: TGTGCCAGCAGCCTGTCCTTTTTGGGGGAGGGGGGTTACAATGAGCAGTTCTTC
V: TRBV30; J: TRBJ2-1; D: .; size: .; CDR3: CAWSQGFTYNEQFF; DNA: TGTGCCTGGAGCCAGGGGTTCACCTACAATGAGCAGTTCTTC
V: TRBV5-4; J: TRBJ1-2; D: .; size: .; CDR3: CASSRSDGNYGYTF; DNA: TGTGCCAGCAGCCGTTCGGACGGAAACTATGGCTACACCTTC
V: TRBV21-1; J: TRBJ2-1; D: .; size: few; CDR3: CASRNRRTSYNEQFF; DNA: TGTGCCAGCAGAAACCGGCGGACCTCCTACAATGAGCAGTTCTTC
V: TRBV2; J: TRBJ2-7; D: TRBD2; size: .; CDR3: CASSEAREAYEQYF; DNA: TGTGCCAGCAGTGAAGCGCGGGAGGCCTACGAGCAGTACTTC
V: TRBV25-1; J: TRBJ2-2; D: .; size: few; CDR3: CASSVRGGANTGELFF; DNA: TGTGCCAGCAGTGTGAGGGGGGGAGCGAACACCGGGGAGCTGTTTTTT
V: TRBV5-1; J: TRBJ1-2; D: TRBD1; size: .; CDR3: CASAAPPGQGDGYTF; DNA: TGCGCCAGCGCTGCACCGCCAGGACAGGGAGATGGCTACACCTTC
V: TRBV5-4; J: TRBJ2-5; D: .; size: .; CDR3: CASSLGGFQQETQYF; DNA: TGTGCCAGCAGCTTGGGGGGGTTTCAACAAGAGACCCAGTACTTC
V: TRBV4-3; J: TRBJ1-1; D: .; size: .; CDR3: CASRKGNTEAFF; DNA: TGCGCCAGCAGGAAGGGTAACACTGAAGCTTTCTTT
V: TRBV19; J: TRBJ2-7; D: TRBD2; size: .; CDR3: CASSRTSDRSYEQYF; DNA: TGTGCCAGTAGTCGGACTAGCGACCGCTCCTACGAGCAGTACTTC
V: TRBV5-1; J: TRBJ2-5; D: TRBD1; size: .; CDR3: CASSSSGQGGLETQYF; DNA: TGCGCCAGCAGCTCCAGCGGACAGGGTGGGTTAGAGACCCAGTACTTC
V: TRBV18; J: TRBJ2-1; D: .; size: .; CDR3: CASSQGLYNEQFF; DNA: TGTGCCAGCTCACAGGGACTTTACAATGAGCAGTTCTTC
V: TRBV27; J: TRBJ2-7; D: TRBD1; size: .; CDR3: CASSLEGTGLSYEQYF; DNA: TGTGCCAGCAGTTTAGAAGGGACAGGGCTTTCCTACGAGCAGTACTTC
V: TRBV5-6; J: TRBJ1-5; D: .; size: few; CDR3: CASSLGGGSNQPQHF; DNA: TGTGCCAGCAGCTTGGGAGGGGGTAGCAATCAGCCCCAGCATTTT
V: TRBV10-2; J: TRBJ1-1; D: .; size: .; CDR3: CASRAFRDGEAFF; DNA: TGCGCCAGCCGCGCATTTAGGGACGGTGAAGCTTTCTTT
V: TRBV4-1; J: TRBJ2-6; D: TRBD1; size: .; CDR3: CASSPGQVNSGANVLTF; DNA: TGCGCCAGCAGCCCAGGACAGGTGAACTCTGGGGCCAACGTCCTGACTTTC
V: TRBV15; J: TRBJ1-1; D: .; size: once; CDR3: CATSRGGGLGNTEAFF; DNA: TGTGCCACCAGCAGAGGGGGGGGCCTGGGGAACACTGAAGCTTTCTTT
V: TRBV5-4; J: TRBJ1-4; D: .; size: .; CDR3: CASSLGLDSLEKLFF; DNA: TGTGCCAGCAGCTTGGGTTTGGACAGTTTGGAAAAACTGTTTTTT
V: TRBV10-3; J: TRBJ1-3; D: .; size: .; CDR3: CAISEEQGGGNTIYF; DNA: TGTGCCATCAGTGAGGAACAGGGAGGAGGAAACACCATATATTTT
V: TRBV6-6; J: TRBJ2-3; D: .; size: .; CDR3: CASRIYADTQYF; DNA: TGTGCCAGCAGGATTTACGCAGATACGCAGTATTTT
V: TRBV5-1; J: TRBJ2-6; D: .; size: .; CDR3: CASSFGTSGANVLTF; DNA: TGCGCCAGCAGCTTCGGGACCTCTGGGGCCAACGTCCTGACTTTC
V: TRBV19; J: TRBJ2-1; D: TRBD2; size: once; CDR3: CASSILAGEGNEQFF; DNA: TGTGCCAGTAGTATTCTAGCGGGAGAGGGGAATGAGCAGTTCTTC
V: TRBV11-2; J: TRBJ1-2; D: .; size: .; CDR3: CASSLAPNNYGYTF; DNA: TGTGCCAGCAGCTTAGCCCCAAATAACTATGGCTACACCTTC
V: TRBV28; J: TRBJ1-3; D: .; size: .; CDR3: CASISGAGNTIYF; DNA: TGTGCCAGCATTTCGGGAGCGGGAAACACCATATATTTT